Each of the 9 T cell receptor beta chains below was sequenced from the same sample in a study of shared clonotypes between healthy human individuals. Profiling relied on immunoSEQ multiplex PCR, and the TCRdb table lists in-frame clones only, not all of them. The table records some 2,000,000 clones, under 97% of them present only once. The sequenced material came from naive CD4+ T cells sorted from blood. Subset: CD45RA+ positively selected. The receptors were gathered from a man between 18 and 29 years old in good health.

This clone was recorded once. The identical CDR3 is also encoded by other nucleotide sequences in the sample. The chain recombines TRBV5-1 with TRBJ1-1, with D uncertain. Trimming stripped 1 base from V and 0 bases from J, with 4 bases between. Germline values: CDR1 SGHRS, CDR2 YFSETQ. The CDR3 is 13 residues long. CDR3 DNA: TGCGCCAGCAGCTTGACACTGAACACTGAAGCTTTCTTT. The encoded protein is CASSLTLNTEAFF.

The gene calls are TRBV6-5 and TRBJ2-7; a weak D match, TRBD1 (5 bases). Trimming pared 8 bases from V and 1 base from J, leaving 15 bases between. The CDR3 spans 14 residues. Germline V gives CDR1 MNHEY, CDR2 SVGAGI. DNA for the CDR3: TGTGCCAGCCGAATGTTGACAGAGTCCTACGAGCAGTACTTC. Protein product: CASRMLTESYEQYF.

The V gene is TRBV30, the J gene TRBJ2-1; D perhaps matches TRBD2 (5 bases). V was pared by 0 bases and J by 2 bases, with 11 bases between. This CDR3 spans 15 amino acids. CDR1 is GTSNPN and CDR2 is SVGIG in the germline V gene (reference sequence). The CDR3 DNA sequence: TGTGCCTGGAGTGTACGACGGGGAGCCTACAATGAGCAGTTCTTC. Translating it yields CAWSVRRGAYNEQFF. Together with reference TRBV30 and TRBJ2-1, the CDR3 gives the full variable domain: SQTIHQWPATLVQPVGSPLSLECTVEGTSNPNLYWYRQAAGRGLQLLFYSVGIGQISSEVPQNLSASRPQDRQFILSSKKLLLSDSGFYLCAWSVRRGAYNEQFFGPGTRLTVL.

This rearrangement joins TRBV6-5 to TRBJ1-6; no clear D gene. Germline-derived CDR1 and CDR2 are MNHEY and SVGAGI. V was clipped by 8 bases and J by 9 bases, with 17 bases between them. This CDR3 has 14 amino acids. For the CDR3, the DNA is TGTGCCAGCCATCCGGGCAGAGGTAGTTCACCCCTCCACTTT. It yields the protein CASHPGRGSSPLHF.

The chain recombines TRBV4-3 with TRBJ1-6; 11 nucleotides match TRBD1. The CDR3 has 19 amino acids. With 0 bases clipped from V and 0 bases from J, the junction kept 4 bases outside the gene matches. CDR1 and CDR2 (germline): LGHNA, YSLEER. Here the CDR3 DNA reads TGCGCCAGCAGCCAAGAAGCGGGACAGGGGGGCTCCTATAATTCACCCCTCCACTTT. Protein: CASSQEAGQGGSYNSPLHF.

V is TRBV19 and J is TRBJ2-7; 7 bases line up with TRBD2. The CDR3 totals 14 residues. The V segment lost 4 bases and the J segment 2 bases; nucleotides outside the gene matches: 5. The germline V gene encodes CDR1 LNHDA and CDR2 SQIVND (reference sequence). The chain's CDR3 is CASSRAGVTYEQYF. DNA of the CDR3: TGTGCCAGTAGTAGGGCGGGAGTAACCTACGAGCAGTACTTC.

The CDR3 bases are TGTGCCAGCAACAGACAGGGGCAACGGGAGACCCAGTACTTC. Its translation: CASNRQGQRETQYF. The chain combines TRBV9 with TRBJ2-5; 8 nucleotides match TRBD1. V shed 6 bases and J 5 bases; nucleotides not matched to a gene: 9. The CDR3 is 14 amino acids. Germline V lookup: CDR1 SGDLS, CDR2 YYNGEE.

On this clone: In the same sample, other DNA sequences code for this CDR3. This rearrangement joins TRBV2 to TRBJ1-3, with D possibly TRBD1 on 5 matching bases. V lost 8 bases and J 0 bases, leaving 11 bases between the germline ends. CDR1 and CDR2 (germline): SNHLY, FYNNEI. This CDR3 region has 14 residues. The CDR3 is CASGGESSGNTIYF. CDR3 bases: TGTGCCAGCGGGGGGGAGAGCTCTGGAAACACCATATATTTT.

V and J are TRBV10-2 and TRBJ1-1, with TRBD1 matching 8 bases. Germline V gives CDR1 WSHSY, CDR2 SAAADI. The V and J ends lost 4 bases and 4 bases, in that order; junction bases with no gene match: 8. This CDR3 region has 15 residues. CDR3: CASSGLQGGATEAFF. The CDR3 region has the DNA TGCGCCAGCAGTGGCCTACAGGGGGGCGCCACTGAAGCTTTCTTT.